This T cell receptor beta chain comes out of a study of neurological immune-mediated disorders. Template-switch 5'RACE cDNA synthesis added a 10-nucleotide unique molecular identifier. TCRdb re-derived calls from the 5' RACE reads in MiXCR, one entry per CDR3 protein. The data show 15,000 to 20,000 distinct CDR3 sequences, with 14% seen just once and 6.5% to 9% held by the top ten. On this clonotype: The antigen is not known.

The study, taken as a whole, reports: In HTLV-1-associated myelopathy, TCR clonal expansion was greatest, and in multiple sclerosis it was least, below healthy controls. Among expanded clones, no CDR3 amino acid sequences were shared across subjects, a pattern suggesting private repertoires in all groups.

From germline, CDR1 is DFQATT and CDR2 SNEGSKA (reference sequence). V lost 4 bases, J lost 3 bases, and 4 bases stayed unmatched. The CDR3 length is 15 residues. The cells used in sorted libraries, CD4+ or CD8+ T cells, numbered about a million. This chain connects TRBV20-1 to TRBJ2-3, with 13 bases that match TRBD2. This receptor was identified in a woman aged 55-75 years with HTLV-1-associated myelopathy (HAM/TSP). Sequenced input: CD4+ T cells from blood. CDR3 residues: CSAMGLAGSTDTQYF. The CDR3 DNA reads TGCAGTGCTATGGGACTAGCGGGATCAACAGATACGCAGTATTTT.